This record looks at one TCR beta chain sequence and its context. Its antigen is currently not known. Per-base quality was not reported, and no clone a single base away is much larger than it. The germline V gene sets CDR1 to MGHRA and CDR2 to YSYEKL. Its CDR3 holds 16 amino acids, cysteine through phenylalanine. The only DNA kept is the CDR3, 48 bases in frame from the first base. The junction shows trimming of 1 base on V and 5 bases on J, and the gene matches do not reach 6 bases of it. This entry comes from a study of cytomegalovirus exposure and HLA in healthy donors (dated by TCRdb to about 2017). Study-level background: A later analysis indicated that the 120 validation repertoires were generated on the platform also employed for the 600 to 750 repertoires of the first cohort. The study aimed to test whether signatures of past pathogen exposure could be identified by cataloging public T cell receptors. In addition to the first cohort of roughly 670 subjects, a separate validation cohort of approximately 130 different subjects was used. To predict cytomegalovirus infection status, the study brought together high-throughput TCR immunosequencing, statistical association of individual TCRs with disease status, and machine learning. Study-wide conclusions, independent of this receptor: In the study, 150 to 200 TCR beta chains were listed as associated with cytomegalovirus. In a later analysis, TCRs clustered in the first cohort were found to also tend to co-occur in the approximately 120 validation repertoires, with 90% to 95% of cluster scores above 0. In vitro tests confirmed that three of the cytomegalovirus-associated TCR beta chains recognize cytomegalovirus antigens. Most TCR sequences were seen in very few donors, while some public TCRs were found in many individuals. A later analysis lacked HLA typing for the validation cohort, so it scored co-occurrence in that cohort across all 120 or so repertoires. The authors suggested that the approach could potentially be generalized to other disease states and immunological phenotypes. Cytomegalovirus status was reported to be diagnosed by the classifier with high specificity and sensitivity in both the original and validation cohorts.

The method was the immunoSEQ multiplex PCR assay. The authors' pipeline ran thus. A statistical classification framework was built for diagnosing cytomegalovirus status from the catalog of TCR beta chain sequences. TCRdb retrieved this table from immuneACCESS and kept in-frame rearrangements only. Not all clones are present; in checked studies, unresolved V genes account for under half, and no reason is known for the remainder. D and trimming come from the DNA, and the V and J calls and clone size come from that table. This sample comprises 250,000 to 300,000 clones, roughly 85% of them detected only once. The ten top clones hold 0.9% to 1.1% of the sample. Separate from the roughly 650-subject first cohort, the validation cohort of 90 to 150 subjects was the group to which the donors belonged.

The rearrangement combines TRBV4-1 with TRBJ2-3, with 10 bases aligning to TRBD2. The TCR comes from a woman between 18 and 30 years old in good health and CMV-seronegative. The sequenced sample consisted of PBMCs. CDR3 reads: CASSQVSSGSQDTQYF. The sequenced DNA: TGCGCCAGCAGCCAAGTGTCTAGCGGGAGTCAAGATACGCAGTATTTT.